This T cell receptor beta chain was recovered during a study of blood T cell repertoires in COVID-19. Study-level information: Researchers got acute and convalescent COVID-19 samples from the United States, Italy and Spain.

With 3 bases removed from V and 6 bases from J, the gap between germline ends came to 10 bases. Germline V gene lookup returns CDR1 SGHRS and CDR2 YFSETQ. This CDR3 spans 14 amino acids. Original analysis: Reference gene primer amplification gave estimated nucleated cell counts. The protocol was immunoSEQ multiplex PCR, while the TCRdb copy is restricted to in-frame clones and leaves out a portion. V and J calls and clone size are given by that table; D and trimming were obtained from the DNA. The data contain 130,000 or so clones, about four fifths of them singletons. This receptor was obtained from a man aged 55-75 years with acute or convalescent COVID-19. The sequencing sample was made of peripheral blood. The chain employs TRBV5-1 and TRBJ1-6, with D possibly being TRBD1 (5 bases). The CDR3 is CASSYDSGNSPLHF. CDR3 sequence (DNA): TGCGCCAGCAGCTATGACAGTGGTAATTCACCCCTCCACTTT.